A selection of T cell receptor beta chains follows, all from one sample in a study of control samples from healthy donors and cancer patients. The data were produced by immunoSEQ multiplex PCR, yet TCRdb's version contains in-frame clones alone and is incomplete. Of about 160,000 clones in the sample, more than 85% are singletons; the top ten hold 0.68%. Sequenced input: blood. These receptors all come from a young woman in good health. CDR3s include the opening cysteine and the closing phenylalanine or tryptophan. The order of the fields is D gene, J gene, V gene, clone size, CDR3 protein, CDR3 DNA. The D gene is left open where the match is weak. Size is stated for part of the rows, as once, few or many counts, or as a class when the clone is expanded.

>NA|TRBJ2-7|TRBV30|NA
CAWRGVGSYEQYF
TGTGCCTGGAGGGGGGTAGGATCCTACGAGCAGTACTTC
>TRBD2|TRBJ2-4|TRBV19|once
CASSLAGGPAKNIQYF
TGTGCCAGTAGTCTAGCGGGAGGGCCGGCCAAAAACATTCAGTACTTC
>TRBD1|TRBJ1-2|TRBV5-6|few
CASSRGWDRDYGYTF
TGTGCCAGCAGCCGGGGGTGGGACAGGGACTATGGCTACACCTTC
>NA|TRBJ2-5|TRBV19|NA
CASTLRGGETQYF
TGTGCCAGTACTCTCAGGGGAGGGGAGACCCAGTACTTC
>NA|TRBJ2-7|TRBV30|NA
CAWSGLRNRNYEQYF
TGTGCCTGGAGTGGACTACGGAACCGAAACTACGAGCAGTACTTC
>NA|TRBJ2-3|TRBV4-1|NA
CASSQDPSADTQYF
TGCGCCAGCAGCCAAGATCCGAGCGCAGATACGCAGTATTTT
>NA|TRBJ2-3|TRBV9|NA
CASSADLTGTDTQYF
TGTGCCAGCAGCGCCGATTTGACTGGCACAGATACGCAGTATTTT
>TRBD2|TRBJ2-7|TRBV2|NA
CASRPRIAGGPDEQYF
TGTGCCAGCAGACCCAGGATAGCGGGAGGGCCCGACGAGCAGTACTTC
>TRBD1|TRBJ2-7|TRBV11-2|NA
CASSLEGQLYEQYF
TGTGCCAGCAGCTTAGAGGGACAGCTCTACGAGCAGTACTTC
>TRBD2|TRBJ2-2|TRBV2|NA
CARGPSGSLTGELFF
TGTGCCAGGGGACCCAGCGGGAGTTTAACCGGGGAGCTGTTTTTT
>NA|TRBJ1-6|TRBV11-2|NA
CASSTYRVSYSPLHF
TGTGCCAGCAGCACCTACCGGGTCTCATATTCACCCCTCCACTTT
>NA|TRBJ2-7|TRBV6-4|NA
CARLRYEQYF
TGTGCCAGACTGAGATACGAGCAGTACTTC
>NA|TRBJ2-1|TRBV11-3|NA
CASSFLKGLAPYNEQFF
TGTGCCAGCAGCTTTTTAAAGGGACTCGCCCCCTACAATGAGCAGTTCTTC
>NA|TRBJ2-1|TRBV6-4|NA
CASSEKRGGGSYNEQFF
TGTGCCAGCAGTGAAAAAAGGGGAGGGGGGTCCTACAATGAGCAGTTCTTC
>NA|TRBJ1-1|TRBV5-6|NA
CASSLTGRNTEAFF
TGTGCCAGCAGCTTGACAGGTAGGAACACTGAAGCTTTCTTT
>TRBD2|TRBJ2-2|TRBV4-2|NA
CASSPNPLAGGTGELFF
TGTGCCAGCAGCCCGAACCCACTAGCGGGAGGCACCGGGGAGCTGTTTTTT
>NA|TRBJ1-1|TRBV3-1/TRBV3-2|NA
CASSTRGGNTEAFF
TGTGCCAGCAGCACTCGCGGGGGTAACACTGAAGCTTTCTTT
>TRBD1|TRBJ2-5|TRBV28|NA
CASTVRTGANQETQYF
TGTGCCAGCACAGTCCGGACAGGAGCCAACCAAGAGACCCAGTACTTC
>NA|TRBJ2-5|TRBV5-1|NA
CASRGPQETQYF
TGCGCCAGCAGGGGGCCCCAAGAGACCCAGTACTTC
>NA|TRBJ2-2|TRBV7-9|NA
CASSTNTGELFF
TGTGCCAGCAGCACAAACACCGGGGAGCTGTTTTTT
>TRBD2|TRBJ2-5|TRBV7-2|NA
CASSLGGSVVETQYF
TGTGCCAGCAGCTTGGGCGGGAGCGTTGTGGAGACCCAGTACTTC
>NA|TRBJ2-2|TRBV4-2|once
CASRIGTYANTGELFF
TGTGCCAGCAGGATTGGGACTTACGCGAACACCGGGGAGCTGTTTTTT
>NA|TRBJ2-2|TRBV6-5|NA
CASSPTQNTGELFF
TGTGCCAGCAGTCCCACCCAAAACACCGGGGAGCTGTTTTTT
>TRBD1|TRBJ1-4|TRBV5-1|NA
CASSLVPGQQSMYEKLFF
TGCGCCAGCAGCTTGGTGCCGGGACAGCAAAGTATGTATGAAAAACTGTTTTTT
>NA|TRBJ2-1|TRBV11-2|NA
CASSPSQISYNEQFF
TGTGCCAGCAGCCCTTCACAAATCTCCTACAATGAGCAGTTCTTC
>NA|TRBJ2-7|TRBV5-8|NA
CASSLTDYEQYF
TGTGCCAGCAGCTTGACAGACTACGAGCAGTACTTC
>TRBD2|TRBJ2-7|TRBV6-1|NA
CASSDGLAGTSYEQYF
TGTGCCAGCAGTGATGGACTAGCGGGAACCTCCTACGAGCAGTACTTC
>NA|TRBJ2-3|TRBV7-9|NA
CATTGGRSDTQYF
TGTGCCACCACCGGGGGCAGGTCAGATACGCAGTATTTT
>NA|TRBJ2-3|TRBV6-2/TRBV6-3|NA
CASSDRDIDTQYF
TGTGCCAGCAGCGACCGGGACATAGATACGCAGTATTTT
>NA|TRBJ1-2|TRBV6-1|NA
CASSEILSRNGYTF
TGTGCCAGCAGTGAAATCCTCTCCAGGAATGGCTACACCTTC
>NA|TRBJ2-3|TRBV27|NA
CASSFYLHGGGTDTQYF
TGTGCCAGCAGTTTCTACCTACACGGGGGTGGCACAGATACGCAGTATTTT
>NA|TRBJ1-4|TRBV14|NA
CASSLTLRGEKLFF
TGTGCCAGCAGCCTGACCCTCCGAGGGGAAAAACTGTTTTTT
>NA|TRBJ1-5|TRBV6-2/TRBV6-3|once
CASSKTGLWNQPQHF
TGTGCCAGCAGCAAAACAGGATTATGGAATCAGCCCCAGCATTTT
>TRBD1|TRBJ2-1|TRBV7-2|NA
CASSLDRGPYNEQFF
TGTGCCAGCAGCCTTGACAGGGGACCCTACAATGAGCAGTTCTTC
>NA|TRBJ1-2|TRBV6-5|NA
CASSFSGEGGYTF
TGTGCCAGCAGTTTCTCGGGGGAAGGTGGCTACACCTTC
>TRBD2|TRBJ2-7|TRBV28|NA
CASSSPASGDYEQYF
TGTGCCAGCAGTTCCCCGGCTAGCGGGGACTACGAGCAGTACTTC
>NA|TRBJ2-5|TRBV25-1|NA
CASSGALNIETQYF
TGTGCCAGCAGTGGCGCACTGAACATAGAGACCCAGTACTTC
>TRBD2|TRBJ2-1|TRBV4-3|NA
CASRLAGGPGEQFF
TGCGCCAGCAGACTAGCGGGAGGGCCAGGGGAGCAGTTCTTC
>NA|TRBJ2-5|TRBV5-4|NA
CASSPKGGQQETQYF
TGTGCCAGCAGCCCGAAAGGGGGGCAGCAAGAGACCCAGTACTTC
>TRBD1|TRBJ2-7|TRBV28|NA
CASIPGDRYEQYF
TGTGCCAGCATTCCTGGGGACAGATACGAGCAGTACTTC
>NA|TRBJ1-1|TRBV5-1|NA
CASSPPGAGTEAFF
TGCGCCAGCAGCCCCCCCGGGGCGGGCACTGAAGCTTTCTTT
>TRBD2|TRBJ2-7|TRBV5-5|NA
CASNLVVSGSSYEQYF
TGTGCCAGCAACTTGGTGGTTAGCGGGAGCTCCTACGAGCAGTACTTC
>NA|TRBJ1-5|TRBV7-9|NA
CASSLQEDQPQHF
TGTGCCAGCAGCTTACAGGAGGATCAGCCCCAGCATTTT
>NA|TRBJ1-6|TRBV2|NA
CALRGDEFSPLHF
TGTGCCCTACGGGGGGACGAATTTTCACCCCTCCACTTT
>TRBD2|TRBJ2-2|TRBV27|NA
CASRRLAGAGELFF
TGTGCCAGCAGGCGACTAGCGGGTGCCGGGGAGCTGTTTTTT
>TRBD2|TRBJ2-5|TRBV4-1|NA
CASSPLGLARETQYF
TGCGCCAGCAGCCCCCTAGGACTAGCACGGGAGACCCAGTACTTC